This record looks at one T cell receptor (beta chain) sequence and its context. Its target is not known. Original processing notes: Just over 95,000 TCRs per sample was the median, with a range of about 20,000 to 690,600. Each CDR3 protein is one row after TCRdb ran MiXCR on the RACE reads. What appears here as the V and J calls and clone size reflects TCRdb's work, not the paper's. The top ten clones hold roughly 4.8% of a sample with 65,000 to 90,000 distinct CDR3 sequences, around 15% of them seen once. Time point here: pre-sensitization, week 0. Treatment: therapeutic diphenylcyclopropenone sensitization with weekly scalp DPC. Alopecia patients deemed DPC-suitable, aged 18 to 70, excluding pregnancy. Unseparated into fractions, whole blood served as the source from which total RNA was extracted. The data derive from a study of human T cells and chemical hapten exposure. Whole-study results and caveats: As the donors had alopecia, their immune response may differ from healthy people's.

After removal of 1 base from V and 2 bases from J, the junction contained 5 bases not matched to a gene. From germline, CDR1 is SGHAT and CDR2 FQNNGV. The CDR3 sequence is 15 residues long. The clonotype was recovered from a woman between 50 and 59 years old with alopecia areata. Some clones in this sample may be carry-over from other donors' samples. Sequenced here: whole blood, sampled in connection with sensitization to the hapten diphenylcyclopropenone (DPC). This rearrangement joins TRBV11-2 to TRBJ2-7; 7 nucleotides agree with TRBD2. This chain's CDR3 is CASSLVGAGAYEQYF. CDR3 nucleotide sequence: TGTGCCAGCAGCTTAGTTGGCGCGGGGGCCTACGAGCAGTACTTC.